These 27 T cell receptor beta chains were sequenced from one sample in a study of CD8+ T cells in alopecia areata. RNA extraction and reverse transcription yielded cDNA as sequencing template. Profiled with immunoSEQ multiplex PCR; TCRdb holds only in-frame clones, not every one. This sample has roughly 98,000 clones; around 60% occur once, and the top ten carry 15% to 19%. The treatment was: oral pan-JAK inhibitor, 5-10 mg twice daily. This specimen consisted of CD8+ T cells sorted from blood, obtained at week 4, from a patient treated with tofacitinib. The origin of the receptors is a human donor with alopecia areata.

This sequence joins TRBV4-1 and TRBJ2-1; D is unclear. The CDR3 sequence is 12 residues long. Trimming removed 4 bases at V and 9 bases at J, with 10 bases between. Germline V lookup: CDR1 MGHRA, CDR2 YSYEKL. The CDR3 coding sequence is TGCGCCAGCAGCCCGTCTCATATTGAGCAGTTCTTC. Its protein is CASSPSHIEQFF.

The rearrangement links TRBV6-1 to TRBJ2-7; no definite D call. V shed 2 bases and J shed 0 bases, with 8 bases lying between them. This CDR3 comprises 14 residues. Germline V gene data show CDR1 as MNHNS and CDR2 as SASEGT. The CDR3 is CASSEKRNSYEQYF. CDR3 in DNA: TGTGCCAGCAGTGAAAAACGGAACTCCTACGAGCAGTACTTC.

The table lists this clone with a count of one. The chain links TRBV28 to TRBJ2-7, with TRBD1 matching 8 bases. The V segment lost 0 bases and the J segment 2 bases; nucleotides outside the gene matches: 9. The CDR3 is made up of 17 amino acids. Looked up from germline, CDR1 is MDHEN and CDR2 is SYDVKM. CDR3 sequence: CASSLWQGAIRPYEQYF. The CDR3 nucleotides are TGTGCCAGCAGTTTATGGCAGGGGGCTATAAGACCCTACGAGCAGTACTTC.

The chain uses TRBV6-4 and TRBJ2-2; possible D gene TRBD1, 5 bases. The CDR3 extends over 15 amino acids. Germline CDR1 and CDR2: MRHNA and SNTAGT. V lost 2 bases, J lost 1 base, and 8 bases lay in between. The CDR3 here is CASSDGQGNTGELFF. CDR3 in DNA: TGTGCCAGCAGTGACGGGCAGGGGAACACCGGGGAGCTGTTTTTT.

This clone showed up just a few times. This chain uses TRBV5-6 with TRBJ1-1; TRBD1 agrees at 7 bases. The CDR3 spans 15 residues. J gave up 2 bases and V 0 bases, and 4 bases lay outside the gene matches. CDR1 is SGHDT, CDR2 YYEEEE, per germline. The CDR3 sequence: CASSLVGTVNTEAFF. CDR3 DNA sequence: TGTGCCAGCAGCTTGGTGGGGACAGTAAACACTGAAGCTTTCTTT.

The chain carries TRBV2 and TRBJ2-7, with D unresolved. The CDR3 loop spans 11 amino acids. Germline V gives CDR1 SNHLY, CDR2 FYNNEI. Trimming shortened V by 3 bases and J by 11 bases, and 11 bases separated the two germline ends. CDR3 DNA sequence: TGTGCCAGCAGTGAGGATTATGGGGAGTACTTC. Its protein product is CASSEDYGEYF. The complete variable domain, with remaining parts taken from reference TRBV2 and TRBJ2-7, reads EPEVTQTPSHQVTQMGQEVILRCVPISNHLYFYWYRQILGQKVEFLVSFYNNEISEKSEIFDDQFSVERPDGSNFTLKIRSTKLEDSAMYFCASSEDYGEYFGPGTRLTVT.

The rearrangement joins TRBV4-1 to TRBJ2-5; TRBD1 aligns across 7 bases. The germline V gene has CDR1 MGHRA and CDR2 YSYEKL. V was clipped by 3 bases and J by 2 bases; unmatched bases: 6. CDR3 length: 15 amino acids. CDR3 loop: CASSQTDRRQETQYF. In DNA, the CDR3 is TGCGCCAGCAGCCAGACGGACAGGCGGCAAGAGACCCAGTACTTC.

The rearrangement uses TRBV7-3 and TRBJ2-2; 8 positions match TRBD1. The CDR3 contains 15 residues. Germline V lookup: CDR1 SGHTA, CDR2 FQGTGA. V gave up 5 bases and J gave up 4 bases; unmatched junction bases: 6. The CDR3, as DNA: TGTGCCAGCAGCCCCGACAGGGGTGGCACCGGGGAGCTGTTTTTT. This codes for CASSPDRGGTGELFF.

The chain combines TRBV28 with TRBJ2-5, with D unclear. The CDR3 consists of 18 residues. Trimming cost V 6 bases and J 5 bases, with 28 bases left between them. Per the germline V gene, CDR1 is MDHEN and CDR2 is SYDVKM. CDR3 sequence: CASSWARSAVPPEETQYF. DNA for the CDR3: TGTGCCAGCAGCTGGGCCCGGAGCGCGGTCCCCCCAGAGGAGACCCAGTACTTC.

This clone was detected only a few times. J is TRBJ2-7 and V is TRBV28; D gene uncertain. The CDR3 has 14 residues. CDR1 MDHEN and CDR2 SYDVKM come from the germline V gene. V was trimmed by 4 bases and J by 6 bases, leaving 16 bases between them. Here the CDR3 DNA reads TGTGCCAGCAGTTGGATTTCGCAGGCTGGCGAGCAGTACTTC. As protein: CASSWISQAGEQYF.

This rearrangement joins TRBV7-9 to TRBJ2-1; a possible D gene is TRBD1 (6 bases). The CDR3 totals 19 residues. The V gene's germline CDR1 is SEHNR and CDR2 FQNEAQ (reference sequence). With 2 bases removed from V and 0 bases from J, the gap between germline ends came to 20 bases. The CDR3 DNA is TGTGCCAGCAGCTTAACTCTGGGGGCTGCACTAAGCTCCTACAATGAGCAGTTCTTC. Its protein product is CASSLTLGAALSSYNEQFF.

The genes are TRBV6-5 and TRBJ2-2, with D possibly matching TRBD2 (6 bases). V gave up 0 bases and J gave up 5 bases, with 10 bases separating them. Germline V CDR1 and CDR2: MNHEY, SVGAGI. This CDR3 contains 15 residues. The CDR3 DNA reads TGTGCCAGCAGTTACTCGGAGGGTGCGACCGGGGAGCTGTTTTTT. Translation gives CASSYSEGATGELFF.

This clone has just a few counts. CDR3 amino acids: CATSRGDRDFYGYTF. CDR3 bases: TGTGCCACCAGCAGAGGGGACAGGGATTTCTATGGCTACACCTTC. The rearrangement uses TRBV15 and TRBJ1-2, with 9 bases fitting TRBD1. The CDR3 extends over 15 amino acids. The trim removed 1 base at V and 4 bases at J, leaving 4 bases unmatched. Germline V gene lookup returns CDR1 LNHNV and CDR2 YYDKDF (reference sequence).

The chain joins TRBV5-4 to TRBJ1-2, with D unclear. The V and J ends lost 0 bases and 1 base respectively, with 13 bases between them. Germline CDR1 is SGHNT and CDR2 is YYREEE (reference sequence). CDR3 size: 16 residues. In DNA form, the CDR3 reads TGTGCCAGCAGCTTGGAAGAGGAGGTGAATAACTATGGCTACACCTTC. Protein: CASSLEEEVNNYGYTF. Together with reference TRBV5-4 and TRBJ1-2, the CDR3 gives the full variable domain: ETGVTQSPTHLIKTRGQQVTLRCSSQSGHNTVSWYQQALGQGPQFIFQYYREEENGRGNFPPRFSGLQFPNYSSELNVNALELDDSALYLCASSLEEEVNNYGYTFGSGTRLTVV.

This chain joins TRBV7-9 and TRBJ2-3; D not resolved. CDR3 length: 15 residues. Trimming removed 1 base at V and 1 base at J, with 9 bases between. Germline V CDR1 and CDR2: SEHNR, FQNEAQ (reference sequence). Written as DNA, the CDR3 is TGTGCCAGCAGCTTAGACTCACTCCGCACAGATACGCAGTATTTT. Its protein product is CASSLDSLRTDTQYF. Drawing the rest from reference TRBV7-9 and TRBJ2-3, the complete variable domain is DTGVSQNPRHKITKRGQNVTFRCDPISEHNRLYWYRQTLGQGPEFLTYFQNEAQLEKSRLLSDRFSAERPKGSFSTLEIQRTEQGDSAMYLCASSLDSLRTDTQYFGPGTRLTVL.

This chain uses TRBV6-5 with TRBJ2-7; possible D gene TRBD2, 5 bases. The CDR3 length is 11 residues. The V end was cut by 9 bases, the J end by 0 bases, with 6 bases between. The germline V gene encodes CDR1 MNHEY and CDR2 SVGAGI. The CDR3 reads CASGSSYEQYF. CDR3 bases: TGTGCCAGTGGGAGCTCCTACGAGCAGTACTTC.

For the CDR3, the DNA is TGCGCCAGCAGCTTGTCTGGGTACGAGCAGTACTTC. This sequence encodes CASSLSGYEQYF. This sequence joins TRBV5-1 and TRBJ2-7, with D uncertain. The germline gives CDR1 SGHRS, CDR2 YFSETQ. V lost 1 base and J 4 bases, leaving 6 bases between the germline ends. The CDR3 consists of 12 residues.

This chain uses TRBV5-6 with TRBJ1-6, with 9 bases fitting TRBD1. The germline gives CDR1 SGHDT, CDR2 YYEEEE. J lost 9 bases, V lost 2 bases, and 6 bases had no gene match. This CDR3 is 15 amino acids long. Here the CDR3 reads CASSLLTGGGSPLHF. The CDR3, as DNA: TGTGCCAGCAGCTTACTGACAGGGGGAGGTTCACCCCTCCACTTT.

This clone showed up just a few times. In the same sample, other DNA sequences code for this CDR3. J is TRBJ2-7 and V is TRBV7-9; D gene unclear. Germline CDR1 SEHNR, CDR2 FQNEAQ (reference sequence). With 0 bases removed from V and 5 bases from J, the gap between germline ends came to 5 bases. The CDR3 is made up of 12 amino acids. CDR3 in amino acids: CASSLARDEQYF. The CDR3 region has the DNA TGTGCCAGCAGCTTAGCTAGAGACGAGCAGTACTTC.

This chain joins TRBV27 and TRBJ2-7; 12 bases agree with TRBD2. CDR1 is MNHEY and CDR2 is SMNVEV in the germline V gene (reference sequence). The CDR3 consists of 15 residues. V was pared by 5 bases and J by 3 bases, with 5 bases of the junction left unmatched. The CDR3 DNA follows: TGTGCCAGCAGTATAACTAGCGGGAGGCGCTACGAGCAGTACTTC. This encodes CASSITSGRRYEQYF.

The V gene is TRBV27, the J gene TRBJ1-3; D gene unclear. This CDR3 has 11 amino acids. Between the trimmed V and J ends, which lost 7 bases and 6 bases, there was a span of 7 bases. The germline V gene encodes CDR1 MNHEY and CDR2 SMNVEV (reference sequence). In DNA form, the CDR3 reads TGTGCCAGCATTTTCGCAAACACCATATATTTT. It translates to CASIFANTIYF.

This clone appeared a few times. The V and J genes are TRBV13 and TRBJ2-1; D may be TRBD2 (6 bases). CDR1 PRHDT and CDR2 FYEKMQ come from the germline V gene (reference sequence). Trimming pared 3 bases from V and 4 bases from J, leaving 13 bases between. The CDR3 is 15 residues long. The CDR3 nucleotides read TGTGCCAGCAGCTTGGGACTCCTCGGTTACAATGAGCAGTTCTTC. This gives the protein CASSLGLLGYNEQFF.

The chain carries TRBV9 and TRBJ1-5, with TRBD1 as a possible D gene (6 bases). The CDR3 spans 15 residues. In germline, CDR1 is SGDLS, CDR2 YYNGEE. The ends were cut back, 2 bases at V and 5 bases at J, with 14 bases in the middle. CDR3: CASSVGGATDQPQHF. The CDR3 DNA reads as TGTGCCAGCAGCGTTGGGGGGGCTACGGATCAGCCCCAGCATTTT.

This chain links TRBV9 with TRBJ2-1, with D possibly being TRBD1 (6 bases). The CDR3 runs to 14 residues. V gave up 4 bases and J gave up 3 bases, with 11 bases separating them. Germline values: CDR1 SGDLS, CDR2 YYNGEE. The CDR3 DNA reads TGTGCCAGCAGCACCGGACAGCTCTACAATGAGCAGTTCTTC. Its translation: CASSTGQLYNEQFF.

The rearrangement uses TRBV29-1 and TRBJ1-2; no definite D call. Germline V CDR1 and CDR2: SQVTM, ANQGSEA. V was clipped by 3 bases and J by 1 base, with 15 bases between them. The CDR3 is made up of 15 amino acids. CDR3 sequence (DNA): TGCAGCGTTGATTATATTAGGACGGATAACTATGGCTACACCTTC. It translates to CSVDYIRTDNYGYTF.

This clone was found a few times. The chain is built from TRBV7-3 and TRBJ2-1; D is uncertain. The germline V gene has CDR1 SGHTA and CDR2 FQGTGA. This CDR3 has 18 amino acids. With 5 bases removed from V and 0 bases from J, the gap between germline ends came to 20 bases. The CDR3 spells CASSSQPHGRSSYNEQFF. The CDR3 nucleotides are TGTGCCAGCAGCAGCCAACCCCACGGACGTAGCTCCTACAATGAGCAGTTCTTC.

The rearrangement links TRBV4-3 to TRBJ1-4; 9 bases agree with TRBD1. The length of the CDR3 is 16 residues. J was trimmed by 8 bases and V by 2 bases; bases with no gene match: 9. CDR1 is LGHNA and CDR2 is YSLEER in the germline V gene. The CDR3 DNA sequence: TGCGCCAGCAGCCAAATTCCGGGACAGGGCAGGGAAAAACTGTTTTTT. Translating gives CASSQIPGQGREKLFF.